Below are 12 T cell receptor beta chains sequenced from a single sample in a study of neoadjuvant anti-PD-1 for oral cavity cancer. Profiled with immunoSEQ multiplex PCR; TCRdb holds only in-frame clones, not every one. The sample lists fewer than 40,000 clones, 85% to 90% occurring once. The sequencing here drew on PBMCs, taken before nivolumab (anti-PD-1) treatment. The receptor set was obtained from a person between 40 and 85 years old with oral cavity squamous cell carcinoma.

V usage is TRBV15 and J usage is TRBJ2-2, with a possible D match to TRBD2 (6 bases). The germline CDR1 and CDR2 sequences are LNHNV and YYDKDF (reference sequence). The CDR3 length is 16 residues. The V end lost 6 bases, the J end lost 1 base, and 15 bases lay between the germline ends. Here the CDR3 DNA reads TGTGCCACCAGGGTGGTGGGACTGCTGAACACCGGGGAGCTGTTTTTT. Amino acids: CATRVVGLLNTGELFF.

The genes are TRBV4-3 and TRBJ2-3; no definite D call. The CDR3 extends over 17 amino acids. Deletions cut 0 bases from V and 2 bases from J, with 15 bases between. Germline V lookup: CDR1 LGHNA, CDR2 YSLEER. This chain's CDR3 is CASSQDRAGVTTDTQYF. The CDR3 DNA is TGCGCCAGCAGCCAAGATAGGGCAGGAGTCACCACAGATACGCAGTATTTT.

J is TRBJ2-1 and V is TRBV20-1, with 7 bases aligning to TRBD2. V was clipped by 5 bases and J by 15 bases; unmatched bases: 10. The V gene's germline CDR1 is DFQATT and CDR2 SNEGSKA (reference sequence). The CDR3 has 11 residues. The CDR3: CSAVWEGGRFF. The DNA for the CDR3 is TGCAGTGCTGTGTGGGAGGGAGGGAGGTTCTTC.

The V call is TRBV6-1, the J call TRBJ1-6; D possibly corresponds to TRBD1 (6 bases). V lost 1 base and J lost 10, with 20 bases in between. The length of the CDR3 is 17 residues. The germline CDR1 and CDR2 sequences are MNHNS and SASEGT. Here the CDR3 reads CASSEGEQGLSPSPLHF. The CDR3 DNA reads TGTGCCAGCAGTGAAGGGGAACAGGGTTTATCCCCATCACCCCTCCACTTT.

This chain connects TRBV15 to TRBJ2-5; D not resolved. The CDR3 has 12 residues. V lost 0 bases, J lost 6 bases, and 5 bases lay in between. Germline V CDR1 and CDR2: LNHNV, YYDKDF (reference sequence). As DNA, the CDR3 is TGTGCCACCAGCAGAGAAGAAAAGACCCAGTACTTC. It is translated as CATSREEKTQYF.

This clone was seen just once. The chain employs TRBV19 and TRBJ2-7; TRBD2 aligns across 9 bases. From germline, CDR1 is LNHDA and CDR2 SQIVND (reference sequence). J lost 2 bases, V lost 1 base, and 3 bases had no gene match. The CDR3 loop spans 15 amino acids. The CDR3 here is CASSIGAGGTYEQYF. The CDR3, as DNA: TGTGCCAGTAGTATAGGAGCGGGGGGAACCTACGAGCAGTACTTC.

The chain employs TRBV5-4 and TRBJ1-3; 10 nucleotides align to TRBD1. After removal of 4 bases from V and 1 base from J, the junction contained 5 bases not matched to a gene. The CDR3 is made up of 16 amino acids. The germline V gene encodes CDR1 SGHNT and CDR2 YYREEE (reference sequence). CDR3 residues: CASSHQGQGSGNTIYF. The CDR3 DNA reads TGTGCCAGCAGCCACCAGGGACAGGGGTCTGGAAACACCATATATTTT.

DNA for the CDR3: TGTGCCAGCAGTGCGGATACAGTGGGAGGGACTGAAGCTTTCTTT. It specifies CASSADTVGGTEAFF. The rearrangement uses TRBV6-1 and TRBJ1-1; D not certain. Trimming stripped 4 bases from V and 5 bases from J, with 17 bases between. This CDR3 region has 15 residues. The germline V gene has CDR1 MNHNS and CDR2 SASEGT.

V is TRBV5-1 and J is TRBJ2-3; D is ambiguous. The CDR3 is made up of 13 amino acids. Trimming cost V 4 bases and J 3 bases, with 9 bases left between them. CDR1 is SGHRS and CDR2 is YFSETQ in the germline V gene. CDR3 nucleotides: TGCGCCAGCAGCACGGACCTGACAGATACGCAGTATTTT. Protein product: CASSTDLTDTQYF.

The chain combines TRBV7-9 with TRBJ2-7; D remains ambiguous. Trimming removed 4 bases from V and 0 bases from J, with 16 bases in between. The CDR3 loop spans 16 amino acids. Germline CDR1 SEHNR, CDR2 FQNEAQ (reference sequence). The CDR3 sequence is CASSSPPPHNSYEQYF. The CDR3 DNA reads TGTGCCAGCAGCTCACCCCCCCCACATAACTCCTACGAGCAGTACTTC.

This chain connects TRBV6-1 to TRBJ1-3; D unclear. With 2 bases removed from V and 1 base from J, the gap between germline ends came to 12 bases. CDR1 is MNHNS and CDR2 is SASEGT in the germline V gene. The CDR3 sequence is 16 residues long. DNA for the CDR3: TGTGCCAGCAGTGAATTCAAGGGAGGGTCTGGAAACACCATATATTTT. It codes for CASSEFKGGSGNTIYF.

The DNA for the CDR3 is TGTGCCAGCAGCTACAGACAGGCTTGGGCCACCGGGGAGCTGTTTTTT. Encoded protein: CASSYRQAWATGELFF. The chain employs TRBV5-4 and TRBJ2-2, with D possibly being TRBD1 (6 bases). This CDR3 has 16 amino acids. The V and J ends lost 3 bases and 4 bases respectively, with 16 bases between them. Germline assignment: CDR1 SGHNT and CDR2 YYREEE (reference sequence).